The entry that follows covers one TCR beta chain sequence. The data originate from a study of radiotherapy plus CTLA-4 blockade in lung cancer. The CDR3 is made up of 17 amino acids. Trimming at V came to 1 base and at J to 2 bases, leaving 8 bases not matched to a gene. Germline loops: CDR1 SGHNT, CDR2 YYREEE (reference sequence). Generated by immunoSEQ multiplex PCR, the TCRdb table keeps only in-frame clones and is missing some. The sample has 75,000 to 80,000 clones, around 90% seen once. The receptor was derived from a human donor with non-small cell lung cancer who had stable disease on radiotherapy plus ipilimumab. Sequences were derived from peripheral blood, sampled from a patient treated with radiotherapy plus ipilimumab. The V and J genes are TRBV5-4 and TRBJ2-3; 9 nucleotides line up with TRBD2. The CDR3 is CASSLRVLAGATDTQYF. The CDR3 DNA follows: TGTGCCAGCAGCTTGAGGGTGTTAGCGGGGGCCACAGATACGCAGTATTTT.